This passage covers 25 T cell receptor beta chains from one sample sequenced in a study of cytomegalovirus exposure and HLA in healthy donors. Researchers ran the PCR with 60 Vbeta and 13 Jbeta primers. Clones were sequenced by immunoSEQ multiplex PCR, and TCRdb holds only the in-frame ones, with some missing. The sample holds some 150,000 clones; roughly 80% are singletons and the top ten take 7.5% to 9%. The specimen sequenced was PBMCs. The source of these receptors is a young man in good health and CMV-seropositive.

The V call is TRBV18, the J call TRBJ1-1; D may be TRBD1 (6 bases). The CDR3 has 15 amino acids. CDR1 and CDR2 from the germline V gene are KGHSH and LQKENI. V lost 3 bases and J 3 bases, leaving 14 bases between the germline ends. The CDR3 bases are TGTGCCAGCTCACCGGGCTTAGGGGGGGACACTGAAGCTTTCTTT. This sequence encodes CASSPGLGGDTEAFF.

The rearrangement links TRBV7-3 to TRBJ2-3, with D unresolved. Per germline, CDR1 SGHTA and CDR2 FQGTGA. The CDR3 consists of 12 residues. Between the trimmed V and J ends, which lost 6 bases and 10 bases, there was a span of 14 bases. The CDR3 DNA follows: TGTGCCAGCAGTTCATCCGGCCAGGCGCAGTATTTT. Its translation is CASSSSGQAQYF.

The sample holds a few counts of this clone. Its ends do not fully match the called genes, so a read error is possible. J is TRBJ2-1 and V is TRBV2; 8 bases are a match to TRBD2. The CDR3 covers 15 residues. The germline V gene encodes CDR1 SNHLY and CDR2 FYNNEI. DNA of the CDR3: TGTGCCAGCGGTGAGCGGGGGAGCTCCTACAATGAGCAGTTCTTC. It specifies CASGERGSSYNEQFF.

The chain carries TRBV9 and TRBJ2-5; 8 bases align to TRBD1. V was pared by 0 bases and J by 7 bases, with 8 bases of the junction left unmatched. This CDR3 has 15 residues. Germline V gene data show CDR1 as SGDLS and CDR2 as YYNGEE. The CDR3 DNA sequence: TGTGCCAGCAGCGTAGGAGACAGGGGTCCAAGGACCCAGTACTTC. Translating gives CASSVGDRGPRTQYF.

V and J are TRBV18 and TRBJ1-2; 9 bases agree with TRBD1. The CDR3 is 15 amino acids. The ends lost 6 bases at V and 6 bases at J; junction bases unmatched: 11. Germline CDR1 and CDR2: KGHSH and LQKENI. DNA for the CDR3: TGTGCCAGCTCTCCTCGGGACAGGGAGCCGGATGGCTACACCTTC. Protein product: CASSPRDREPDGYTF.

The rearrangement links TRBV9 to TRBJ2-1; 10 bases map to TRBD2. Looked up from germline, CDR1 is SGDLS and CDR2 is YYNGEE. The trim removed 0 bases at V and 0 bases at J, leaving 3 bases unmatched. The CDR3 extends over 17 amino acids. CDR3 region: CASSVDSGGSSYNEQFF. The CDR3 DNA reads TGTGCCAGCAGCGTAGATAGCGGGGGGAGCTCCTACAATGAGCAGTTCTTC.

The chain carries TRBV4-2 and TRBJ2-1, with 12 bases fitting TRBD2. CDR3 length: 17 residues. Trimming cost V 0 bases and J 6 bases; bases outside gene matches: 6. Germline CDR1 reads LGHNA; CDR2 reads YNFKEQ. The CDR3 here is CASSQEGGTSGFNEQFF. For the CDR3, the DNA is TGTGCCAGCAGCCAAGAAGGGGGGACTAGCGGGTTCAATGAGCAGTTCTTC.

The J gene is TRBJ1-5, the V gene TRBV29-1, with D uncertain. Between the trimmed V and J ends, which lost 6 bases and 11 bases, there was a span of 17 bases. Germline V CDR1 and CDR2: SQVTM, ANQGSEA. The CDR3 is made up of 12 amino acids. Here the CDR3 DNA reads TGCAGCGTACGACCGGGGAAAAAGTCCCAGCATTTT. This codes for CSVRPGKKSQHF.

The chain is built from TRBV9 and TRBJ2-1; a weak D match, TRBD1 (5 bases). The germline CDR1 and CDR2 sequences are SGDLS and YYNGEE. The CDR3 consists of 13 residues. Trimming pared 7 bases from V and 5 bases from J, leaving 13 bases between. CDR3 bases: TGTGCCAGCGGCCAGGGTCCGAACAATGAGCAGTTCTTC. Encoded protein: CASGQGPNNEQFF.

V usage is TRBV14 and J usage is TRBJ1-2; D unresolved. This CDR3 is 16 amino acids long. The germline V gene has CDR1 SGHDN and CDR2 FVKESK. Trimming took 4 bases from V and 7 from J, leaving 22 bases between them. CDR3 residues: CASSPSDSPELGGYTF. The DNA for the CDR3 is TGTGCCAGCAGCCCGTCAGACTCCCCCGAGCTAGGTGGCTACACCTTC.

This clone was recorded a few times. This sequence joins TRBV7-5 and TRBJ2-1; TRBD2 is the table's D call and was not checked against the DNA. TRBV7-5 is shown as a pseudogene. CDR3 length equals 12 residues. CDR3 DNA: TGTGCCAGCGGGCTAGCTAAGAATGAGCAGTTCTTC. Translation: CASGLAKNEQFF.

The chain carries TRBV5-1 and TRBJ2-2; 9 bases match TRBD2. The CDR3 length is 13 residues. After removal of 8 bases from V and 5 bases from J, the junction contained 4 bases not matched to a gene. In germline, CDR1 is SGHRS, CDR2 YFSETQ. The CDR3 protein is CARRGGCTGELFF. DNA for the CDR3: TGCGCCAGGCGGGGGGGTTGTACCGGGGAGCTGTTTTTT.

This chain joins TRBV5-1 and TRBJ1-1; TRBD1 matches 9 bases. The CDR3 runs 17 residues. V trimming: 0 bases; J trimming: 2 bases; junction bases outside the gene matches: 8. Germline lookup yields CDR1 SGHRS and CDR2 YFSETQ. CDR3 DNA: TGCGCCAGCAGCTTGGCTACGGGGACAGGGCAAAACACTGAAGCTTTCTTT. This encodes CASSLATGTGQNTEAFF.

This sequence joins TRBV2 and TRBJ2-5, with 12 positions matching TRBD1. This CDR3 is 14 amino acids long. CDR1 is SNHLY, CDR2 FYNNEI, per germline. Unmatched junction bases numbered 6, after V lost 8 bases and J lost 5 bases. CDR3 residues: CASSRDRGRETQYF. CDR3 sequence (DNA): TGTGCCAGCTCCCGGGACAGGGGGCGGGAGACCCAGTACTTC.

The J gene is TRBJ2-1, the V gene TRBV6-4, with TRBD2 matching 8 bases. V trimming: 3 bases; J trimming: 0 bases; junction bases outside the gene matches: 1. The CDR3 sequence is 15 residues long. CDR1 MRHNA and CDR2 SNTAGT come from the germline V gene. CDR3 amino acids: CASSDRGGSYNEQFF. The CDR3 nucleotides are TGTGCCAGCAGTGATCGGGGGGGCTCCTACAATGAGCAGTTCTTC.

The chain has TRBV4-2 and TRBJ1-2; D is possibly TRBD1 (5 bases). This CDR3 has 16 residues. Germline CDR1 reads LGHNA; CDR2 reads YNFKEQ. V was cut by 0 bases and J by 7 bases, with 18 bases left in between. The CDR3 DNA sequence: TGTGCCAGCAGCCAAGATCTTGGACAAGTTATTCTTGGCTACACCTTC. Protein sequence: CASSQDLGQVILGYTF.

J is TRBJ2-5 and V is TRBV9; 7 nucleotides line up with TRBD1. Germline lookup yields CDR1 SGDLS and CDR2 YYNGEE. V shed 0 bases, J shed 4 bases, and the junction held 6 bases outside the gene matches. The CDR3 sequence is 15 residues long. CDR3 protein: CASSVASGTVETQYF. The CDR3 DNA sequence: TGTGCCAGCAGCGTAGCATCGGGGACAGTAGAGACCCAGTACTTC.

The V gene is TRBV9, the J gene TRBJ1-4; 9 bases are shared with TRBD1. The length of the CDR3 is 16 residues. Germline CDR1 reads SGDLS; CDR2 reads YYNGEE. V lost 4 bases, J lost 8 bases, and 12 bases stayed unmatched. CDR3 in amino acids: CASSFTTGGIGEKLFF. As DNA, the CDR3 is TGTGCCAGCAGCTTCACTACAGGGGGCATCGGGGAAAAACTGTTTTTT. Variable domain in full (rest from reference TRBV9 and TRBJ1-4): DSGVTQTPKHLITATGQRVTLRCSPRSGDLSVYWYQQSLDQGLQFLIQYYNGEERAKGNILERFSAQQFPDLHSELNLSSLELGDSALYFCASSFTTGGIGEKLFFGSGTQLSVL.

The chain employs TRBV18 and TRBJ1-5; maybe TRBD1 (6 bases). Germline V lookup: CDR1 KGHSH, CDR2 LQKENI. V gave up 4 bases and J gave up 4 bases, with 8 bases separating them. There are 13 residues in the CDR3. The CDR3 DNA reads TGTGCCAGCTCACGGGACACAAATCAGCCCCAGCATTTT. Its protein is CASSRDTNQPQHF.

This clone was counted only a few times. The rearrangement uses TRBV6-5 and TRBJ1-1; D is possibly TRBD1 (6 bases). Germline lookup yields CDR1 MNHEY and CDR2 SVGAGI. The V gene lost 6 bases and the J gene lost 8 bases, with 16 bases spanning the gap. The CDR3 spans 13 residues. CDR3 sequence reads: CASRPQGLGEAFF. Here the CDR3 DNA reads TGTGCCAGCAGACCACAGGGTTTAGGCGAAGCTTTCTTT.

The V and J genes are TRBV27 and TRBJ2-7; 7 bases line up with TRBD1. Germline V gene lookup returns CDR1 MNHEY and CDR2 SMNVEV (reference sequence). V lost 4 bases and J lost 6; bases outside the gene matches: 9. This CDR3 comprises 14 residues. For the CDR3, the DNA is TGTGCCAGCAGTTCCTTCGACAGGGCTAGCGAGCAGTACTTC. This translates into CASSSFDRASEQYF.

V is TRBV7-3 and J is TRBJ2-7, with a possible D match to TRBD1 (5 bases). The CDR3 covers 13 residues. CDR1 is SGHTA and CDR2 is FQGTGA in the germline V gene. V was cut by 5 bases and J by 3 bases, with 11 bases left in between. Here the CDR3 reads CASSVDRGYEQYF. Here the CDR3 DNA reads TGTGCCAGCAGCGTCGACAGAGGCTACGAGCAGTACTTC.

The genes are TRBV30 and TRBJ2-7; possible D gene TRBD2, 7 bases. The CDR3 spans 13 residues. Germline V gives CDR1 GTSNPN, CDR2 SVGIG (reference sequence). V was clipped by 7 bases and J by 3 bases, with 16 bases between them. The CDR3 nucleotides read TGTGCCTTGAGATGGGAGGGGGGCTACGAGCAGTACTTC. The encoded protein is CALRWEGGYEQYF.

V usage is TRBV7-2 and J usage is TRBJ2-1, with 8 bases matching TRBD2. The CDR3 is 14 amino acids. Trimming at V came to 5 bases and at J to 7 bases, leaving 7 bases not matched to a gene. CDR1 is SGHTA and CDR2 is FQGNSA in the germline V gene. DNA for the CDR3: TGTGCCAGCAGCGCATGGGGACTAGTTAATGAGCAGTTCTTC. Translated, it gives CASSAWGLVNEQFF.

The CDR3, as DNA: TGTGCCAGCAGTTCGGGGGCTGGGGCCAACGTCCTGACTTTC. Its translation is CASSSGAGANVLTF. This chain connects TRBV27 to TRBJ2-6; D may be TRBD2 (6 bases). Trimming took 4 bases from V and 2 from J, leaving 6 bases between them. The CDR3 is 14 amino acids. Germline V CDR1 and CDR2: MNHEY, SMNVEV (reference sequence).